This T cell receptor (beta chain) was recovered during a study of blood T cell repertoires in COVID-19. Generated by immunoSEQ multiplex PCR, the TCRdb table keeps only in-frame clones and is missing some. Here the sample spans 180,000 or so clones, 70% to 90% being singletons. Per the germline V gene, CDR1 is MNHEY and CDR2 is SVGAGI. The CDR3 extends over 15 amino acids. Trimming took 4 bases from V and 0 from J; bases not matched to a gene: 2. The V gene is TRBV6-5, the J gene TRBJ2-3; TRBD2 matches at 9 bases. The source material was peripheral blood. This clonotype was obtained from a middle-aged man with active or convalescent COVID-19. The CDR3 loop is CASSFSGGSTDTQYF. The CDR3, as DNA: TGTGCCAGCAGTTTCAGCGGGGGGAGCACAGATACGCAGTATTTT.